This TCR beta chain stems from a study of OX40 agonist ivuxolimab in advanced cancers. TCRdb keeps only in-frame clones here, not all; method: immunoSEQ multiplex PCR. The sample gives tens of thousands of clones, about nine tenths of which show up once; 0.3% to 0.35% is in the top ten. The V end lost 5 bases, the J end lost 1 base, and 12 bases lay between the germline ends. CDR3 length: 14 amino acids. Germline values: CDR1 SGHVS, CDR2 FQNEAQ. The sequencing used CD4+ or CD8+ T cells sorted from blood, collected in a trial of the OX40 agonist ivuxolimab. The rearrangement links TRBV7-8 to TRBJ2-7, with D uncertain. The sequence was obtained from an adult with an advanced solid tumor such as melanoma, head and neck, liver or kidney cancer. CDR3 bases: TGTGCCAGCAGCCCTCCACGGCAGTCCTACGAGCAGTACTTC. Its protein is CASSPPRQSYEQYF. The whole variable domain, filled in from reference TRBV7-8 and TRBJ2-7, reads GAGVSQSPRYKVAKRGQDVALRCDPISGHVSLFWYQQALGQGPEFLTYFQNEAQLDKSGLPSDRFFAERPEGSVSTLKIQRTQQEDSAVYLCASSPPRQSYEQYFGPGTRLTVT.